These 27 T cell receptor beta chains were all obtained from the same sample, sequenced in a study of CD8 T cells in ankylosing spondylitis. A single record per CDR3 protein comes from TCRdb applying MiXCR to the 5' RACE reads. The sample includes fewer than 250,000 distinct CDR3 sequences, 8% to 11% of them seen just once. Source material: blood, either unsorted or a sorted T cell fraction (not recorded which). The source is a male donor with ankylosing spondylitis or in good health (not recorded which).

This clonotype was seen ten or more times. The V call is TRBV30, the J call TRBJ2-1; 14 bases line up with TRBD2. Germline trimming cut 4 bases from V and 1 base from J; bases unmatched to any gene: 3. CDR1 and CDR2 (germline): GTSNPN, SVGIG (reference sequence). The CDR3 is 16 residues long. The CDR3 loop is CAWMGLAGASYNEQFF. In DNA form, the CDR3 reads TGTGCCTGGATGGGACTAGCGGGGGCTTCCTACAATGAGCAGTTCTTC.

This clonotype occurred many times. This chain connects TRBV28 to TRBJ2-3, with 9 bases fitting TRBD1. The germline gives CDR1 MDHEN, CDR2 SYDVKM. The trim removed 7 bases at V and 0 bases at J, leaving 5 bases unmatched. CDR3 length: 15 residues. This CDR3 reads CASNLGQGSTDTQYF. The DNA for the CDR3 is TGTGCCAGCAATCTCGGACAGGGGAGCACAGATACGCAGTATTTT.

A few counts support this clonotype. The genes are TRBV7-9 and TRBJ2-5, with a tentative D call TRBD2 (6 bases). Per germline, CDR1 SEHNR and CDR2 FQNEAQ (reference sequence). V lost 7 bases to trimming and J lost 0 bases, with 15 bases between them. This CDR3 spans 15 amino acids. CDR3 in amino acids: CASNDWGVYQETQYF. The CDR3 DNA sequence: TGTGCCAGCAACGACTGGGGGGTGTACCAAGAGACCCAGTACTTC.

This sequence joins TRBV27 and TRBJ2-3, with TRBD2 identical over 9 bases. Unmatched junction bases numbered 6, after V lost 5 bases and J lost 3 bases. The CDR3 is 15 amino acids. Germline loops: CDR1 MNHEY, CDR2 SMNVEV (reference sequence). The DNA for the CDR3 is TGTGCCAGCAGTGCGGGGGGGGGATGGACAGATACGCAGTATTTT. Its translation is CASSAGGGWTDTQYF.

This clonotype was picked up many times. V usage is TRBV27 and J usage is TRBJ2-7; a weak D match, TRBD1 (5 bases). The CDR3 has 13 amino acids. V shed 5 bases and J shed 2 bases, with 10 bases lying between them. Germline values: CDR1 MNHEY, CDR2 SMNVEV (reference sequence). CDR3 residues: CASSTHRTYEQYF. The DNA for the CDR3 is TGTGCCAGCAGTACACACAGGACCTACGAGCAGTACTTC.

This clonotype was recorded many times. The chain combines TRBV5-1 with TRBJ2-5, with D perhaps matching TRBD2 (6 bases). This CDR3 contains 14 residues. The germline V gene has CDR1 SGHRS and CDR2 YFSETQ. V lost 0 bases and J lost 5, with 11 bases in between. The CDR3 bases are TGCGCCAGCAGCTTGGCTCAGGAGGGGGAGACCCAGTACTTC. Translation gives CASSLAQEGETQYF.

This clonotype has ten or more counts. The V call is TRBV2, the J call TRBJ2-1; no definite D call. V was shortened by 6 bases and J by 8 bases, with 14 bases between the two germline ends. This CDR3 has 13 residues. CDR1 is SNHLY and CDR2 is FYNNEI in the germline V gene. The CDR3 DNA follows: TGTGCCAGCAGGGCTTCGGCGGAGTATGAGCAGTTCTTC. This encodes CASRASAEYEQFF.

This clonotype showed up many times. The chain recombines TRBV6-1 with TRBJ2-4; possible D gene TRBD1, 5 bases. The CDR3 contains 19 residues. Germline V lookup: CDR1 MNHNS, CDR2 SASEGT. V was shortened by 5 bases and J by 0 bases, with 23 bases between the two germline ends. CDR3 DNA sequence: TGTGCCAGCAGTCCCCCCCAACGACAGTTCAGCCTAGCCAAAAACATTCAGTACTTC. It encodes CASSPPQRQFSLAKNIQYF.

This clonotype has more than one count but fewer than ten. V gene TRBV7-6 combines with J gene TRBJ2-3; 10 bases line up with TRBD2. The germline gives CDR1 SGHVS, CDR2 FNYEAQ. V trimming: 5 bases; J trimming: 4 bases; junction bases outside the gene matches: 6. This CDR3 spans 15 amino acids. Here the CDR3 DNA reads TGTGCCAGCAGCCGGGGACTAGCGAAGGCAGATACGCAGTATTTT. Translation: CASSRGLAKADTQYF.

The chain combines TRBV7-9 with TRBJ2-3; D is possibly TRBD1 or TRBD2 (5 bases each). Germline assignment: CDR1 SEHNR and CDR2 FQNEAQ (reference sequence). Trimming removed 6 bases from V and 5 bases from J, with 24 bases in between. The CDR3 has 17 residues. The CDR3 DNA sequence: TGTGCCAGCAGGTCCGGGACGGGGTCAGCCTCAGGAGATACGCAGTATTTT. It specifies CASRSGTGSASGDTQYF. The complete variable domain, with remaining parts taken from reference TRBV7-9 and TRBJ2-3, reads DTGVSQNPRHKITKRGQNVTFRCDPISEHNRLYWYRQTLGQGPEFLTYFQNEAQLEKSRLLSDRFSAERPKGSFSTLEIQRTEQGDSAMYLCASRSGTGSASGDTQYFGPGTRLTVL.

For the CDR3, the DNA is TGTGCCAGCAGCTCGTCCGCGGCAACCACCGGGGAGCTGTTTTTT. Translation gives CASSSSAATTGELFF. The J gene is TRBJ2-2, the V gene TRBV7-2; D not resolved. Germline V gives CDR1 SGHTA, CDR2 FQGNSA. The CDR3 contains 15 residues. The V end lost 4 bases, the J end lost 4 bases, and 13 bases lay between the germline ends.

The CDR3 spells CASASGGAGGTDTQYF. CDR3 bases: TGCGCCAGCGCCAGCGGGGGGGCTGGTGGTACAGATACGCAGTATTTT. This chain uses TRBV5-1 with TRBJ2-3; 10 nucleotides agree with TRBD2. Unmatched junction bases numbered 11, after V lost 7 bases and J lost 3 bases. CDR1 is SGHRS and CDR2 is YFSETQ in the germline V gene. The CDR3 loop spans 16 amino acids.

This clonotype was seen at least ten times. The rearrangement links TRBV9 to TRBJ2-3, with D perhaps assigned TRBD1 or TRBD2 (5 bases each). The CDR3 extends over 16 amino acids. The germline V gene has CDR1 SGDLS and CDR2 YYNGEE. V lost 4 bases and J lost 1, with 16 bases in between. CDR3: CASSPRVQGGTDTQYF. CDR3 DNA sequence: TGTGCCAGCAGCCCCAGGGTTCAGGGAGGCACAGATACGCAGTATTTT.

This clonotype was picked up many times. CDR3 bases: TGTGCCAGCAGATCGGGACTAGCGGGGGAAATAGATACGCAGTATTTT. The encoded protein is CASRSGLAGEIDTQYF. The gene calls are TRBV12-3 or TRBV12-4 and TRBJ2-3, with TRBD2 matching over 14 bases. The CDR3 covers 16 residues. After removal of 6 bases from V and 5 bases from J, the junction contained 7 bases not matched to a gene.

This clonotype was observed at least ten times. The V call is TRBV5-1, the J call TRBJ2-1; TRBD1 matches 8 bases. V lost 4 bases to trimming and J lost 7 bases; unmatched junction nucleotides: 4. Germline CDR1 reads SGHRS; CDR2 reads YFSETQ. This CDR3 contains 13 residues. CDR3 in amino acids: CASSKDRANEQFF. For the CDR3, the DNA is TGCGCCAGCAGCAAGGACAGGGCTAATGAGCAGTTCTTC.

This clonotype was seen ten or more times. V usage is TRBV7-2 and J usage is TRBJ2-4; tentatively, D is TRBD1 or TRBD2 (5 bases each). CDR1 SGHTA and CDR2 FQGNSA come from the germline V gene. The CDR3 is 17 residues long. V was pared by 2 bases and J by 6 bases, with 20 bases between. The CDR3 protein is CASSLRATREEGNIQYF. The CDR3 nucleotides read TGTGCCAGCAGCTTAAGGGCGACCAGGGAAGAGGGAAACATTCAGTACTTC.

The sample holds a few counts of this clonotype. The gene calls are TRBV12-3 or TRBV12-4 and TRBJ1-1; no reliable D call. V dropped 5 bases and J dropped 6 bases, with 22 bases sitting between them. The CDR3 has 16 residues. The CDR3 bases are TGTGCCAGCAGTCCAGCGGGTGCTGGCGGTTGGGCTGAAGCTTTCTTT. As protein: CASSPAGAGGWAEAFF.

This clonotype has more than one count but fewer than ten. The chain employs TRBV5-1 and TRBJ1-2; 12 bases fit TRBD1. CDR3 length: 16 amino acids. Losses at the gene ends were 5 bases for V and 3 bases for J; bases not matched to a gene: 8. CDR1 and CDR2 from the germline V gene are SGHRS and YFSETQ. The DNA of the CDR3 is TGCGCCAGCAGATGGGACAGGGGGCGCTCGGACTATGGCTACACCTTC. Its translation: CASRWDRGRSDYGYTF. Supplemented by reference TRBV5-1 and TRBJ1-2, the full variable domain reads KAGVTQTPRYLIKTRGQQVTLSCSPISGHRSVSWYQQTPGQGLQFLFEYFSETQRNKGNFPGRFSGRQFSNSRSEMNVSTLELGDSALYLCASRWDRGRSDYGYTFGSGTRLTVV.

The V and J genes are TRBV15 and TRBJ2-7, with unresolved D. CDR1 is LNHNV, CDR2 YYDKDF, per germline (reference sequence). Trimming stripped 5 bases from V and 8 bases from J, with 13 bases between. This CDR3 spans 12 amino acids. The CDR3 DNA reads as TGTGCCACCAGCCTCCCCGCTGACAAGCAGTACTTC. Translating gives CATSLPADKQYF.

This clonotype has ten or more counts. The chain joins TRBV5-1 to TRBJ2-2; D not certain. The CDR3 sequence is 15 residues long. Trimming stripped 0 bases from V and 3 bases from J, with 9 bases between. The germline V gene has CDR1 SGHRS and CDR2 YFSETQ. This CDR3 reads CASSLGQVDTGELFF. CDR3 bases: TGCGCCAGCAGCTTGGGGCAGGTTGACACCGGGGAGCTGTTTTTT.

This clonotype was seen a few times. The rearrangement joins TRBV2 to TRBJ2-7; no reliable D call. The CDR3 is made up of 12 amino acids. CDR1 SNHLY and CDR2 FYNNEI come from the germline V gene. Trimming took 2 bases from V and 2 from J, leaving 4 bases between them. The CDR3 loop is CASSEYPYEQYF. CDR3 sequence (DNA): TGTGCCAGCAGTGAATATCCCTACGAGCAGTACTTC.

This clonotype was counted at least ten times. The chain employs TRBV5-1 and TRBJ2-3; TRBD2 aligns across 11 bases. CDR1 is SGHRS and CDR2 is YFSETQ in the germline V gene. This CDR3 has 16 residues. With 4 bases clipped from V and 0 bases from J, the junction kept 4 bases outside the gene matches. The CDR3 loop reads CASSARLAGSTDTQYF. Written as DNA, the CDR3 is TGCGCCAGCAGCGCACGACTAGCGGGGAGCACAGATACGCAGTATTTT.

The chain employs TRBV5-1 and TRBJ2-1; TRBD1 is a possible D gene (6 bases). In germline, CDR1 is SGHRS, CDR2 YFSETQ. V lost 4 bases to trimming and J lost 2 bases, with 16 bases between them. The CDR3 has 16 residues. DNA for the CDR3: TGCGCCAGCAGCGGAATCAATACAGGGACCTACAATGAGCAGTTCTTC. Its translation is CASSGINTGTYNEQFF. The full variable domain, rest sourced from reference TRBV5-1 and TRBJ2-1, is KAGVTQTPRYLIKTRGQQVTLSCSPISGHRSVSWYQQTPGQGLQFLFEYFSETQRNKGNFPGRFSGRQFSNSRSEMNVSTLELGDSALYLCASSGINTGTYNEQFFGPGTRLTVL.

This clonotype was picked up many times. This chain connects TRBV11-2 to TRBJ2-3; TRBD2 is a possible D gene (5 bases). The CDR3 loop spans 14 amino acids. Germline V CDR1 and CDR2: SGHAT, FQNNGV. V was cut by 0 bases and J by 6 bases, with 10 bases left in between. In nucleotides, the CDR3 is TGTGCCAGCAGCTTAGAGCGCAGGACTGATACGCAGTATTTT. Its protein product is CASSLERRTDTQYF.

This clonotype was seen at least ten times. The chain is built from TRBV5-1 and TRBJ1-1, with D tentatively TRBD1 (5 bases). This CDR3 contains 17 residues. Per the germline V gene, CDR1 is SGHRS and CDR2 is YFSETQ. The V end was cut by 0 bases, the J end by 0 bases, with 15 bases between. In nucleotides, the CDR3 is TGCGCCAGCAGCTTGGAAGTCAGGGCGAACATGAACACTGAAGCTTTCTTT. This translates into CASSLEVRANMNTEAFF.

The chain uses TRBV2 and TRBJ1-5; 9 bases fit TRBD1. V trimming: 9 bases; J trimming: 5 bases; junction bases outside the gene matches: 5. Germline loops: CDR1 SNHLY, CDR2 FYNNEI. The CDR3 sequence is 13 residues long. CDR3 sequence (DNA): TGTGCCAGTGGGGACAGGGACTATCAGCCCCAGCATTTT. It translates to CASGDRDYQPQHF. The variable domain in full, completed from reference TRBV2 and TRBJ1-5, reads EPEVTQTPSHQVTQMGQEVILRCVPISNHLYFYWYRQILGQKVEFLVSFYNNEISEKSEIFDDQFSVERPDGSNFTLKIRSTKLEDSAMYFCASGDRDYQPQHFGDGTRLSIL.

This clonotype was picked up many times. CDR3 protein: CASYDSYNEQFF. The CDR3 nucleotides are TGCGCCAGCTACGACAGCTACAATGAGCAGTTCTTC. This rearrangement joins TRBV5-1 to TRBJ2-1; possibly TRBD1 for D (5 bases). This CDR3 comprises 12 residues. Germline V CDR1 and CDR2: SGHRS, YFSETQ. The ends were cut back, 7 bases at V and 3 bases at J, with 8 bases in the middle.